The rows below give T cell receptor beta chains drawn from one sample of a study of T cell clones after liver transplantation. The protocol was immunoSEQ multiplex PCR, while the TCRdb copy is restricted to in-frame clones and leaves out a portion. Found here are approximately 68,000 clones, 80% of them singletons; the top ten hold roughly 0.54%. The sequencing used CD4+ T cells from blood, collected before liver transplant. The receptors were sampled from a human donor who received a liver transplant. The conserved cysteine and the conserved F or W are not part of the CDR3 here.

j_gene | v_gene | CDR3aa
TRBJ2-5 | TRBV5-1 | ASSPRPTGEQETQY
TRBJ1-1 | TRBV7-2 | ASSPSILQGGDAF
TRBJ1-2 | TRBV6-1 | ASSEWTVINYGYT
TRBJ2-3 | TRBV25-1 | ASSDLVGGTDTQY
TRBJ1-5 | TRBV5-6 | ASSLGGLDQPQH
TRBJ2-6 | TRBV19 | ASSIGRNSGANVLT
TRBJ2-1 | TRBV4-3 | ASSQDRGSYNEQF
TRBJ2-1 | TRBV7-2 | ASSAGLAAHNEQF
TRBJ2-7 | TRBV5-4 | ASSPVRFPGGNEQY
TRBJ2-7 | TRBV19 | ASSIRGGSSYEQY
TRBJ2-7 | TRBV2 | ASSRTGNYEQY
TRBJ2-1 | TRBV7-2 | ASSLGLLVSYNEQF
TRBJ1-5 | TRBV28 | ASVERVGDQPQH
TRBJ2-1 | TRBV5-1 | ASSGGGSSYNEQF
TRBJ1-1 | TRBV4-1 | ASSQGPGAMNTEAF
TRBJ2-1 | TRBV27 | ASTHGPGSEQF
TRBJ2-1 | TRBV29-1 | SVRRGGTERYEQF
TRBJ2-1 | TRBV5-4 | ASSSTSGRNEQF
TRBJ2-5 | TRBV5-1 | ASSFAGGAKETQY
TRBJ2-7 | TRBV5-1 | ASSLARPTPFTYEQY
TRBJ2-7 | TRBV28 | ASSSPRQGGTYEQY
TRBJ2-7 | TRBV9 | ASSAGRRSYEQY
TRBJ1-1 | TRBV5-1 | ASSPEGLSSTF
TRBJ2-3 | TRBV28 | ASSSGLAGKADTQY
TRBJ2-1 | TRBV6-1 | ASSGPRGLGNNEQF
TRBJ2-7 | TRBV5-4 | ASSFYLGAGAPYEQY
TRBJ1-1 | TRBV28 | ASKGPRGTSTEAF
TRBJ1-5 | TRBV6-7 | ASSLTTGFSNQPQH
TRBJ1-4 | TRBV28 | ASSLAIDFNEKLF
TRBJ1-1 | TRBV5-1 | ASSLVFPNTEAF
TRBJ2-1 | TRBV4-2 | ASSQDKGTSGSYEQF
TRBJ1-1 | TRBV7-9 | ASSLSGNTEAF
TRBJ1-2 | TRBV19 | ASTLTGTEYYNYGYT
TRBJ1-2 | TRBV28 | ASSFTLRYGYT
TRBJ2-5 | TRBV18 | ASSPRDQETQY
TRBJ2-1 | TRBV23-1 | ASSQGEQGICNEQF
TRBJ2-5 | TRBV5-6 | ASSRGHQETQY
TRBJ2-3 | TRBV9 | ASSVDGDPSTDTQY
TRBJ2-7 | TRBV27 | ASSLSHLAGTYEQY
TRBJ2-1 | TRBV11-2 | ASSMSGTSPYNEQF
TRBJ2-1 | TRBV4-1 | ASSFRQGPYNEQF
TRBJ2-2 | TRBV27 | ASSLLSGRDTGELF
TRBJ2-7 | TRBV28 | ASSSEPRKGGSSEQY
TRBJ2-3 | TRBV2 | AIASTGMKQY
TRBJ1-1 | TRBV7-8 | ASSSFPQDMNTEAF
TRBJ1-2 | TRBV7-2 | ASSLAASPNYGYT
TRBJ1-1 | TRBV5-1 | ASSLGPGGTEAF
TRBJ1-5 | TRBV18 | ASSPRNDQPQH
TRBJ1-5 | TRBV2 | ASNRQVENQPQH
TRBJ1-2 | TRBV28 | ASLPGQRSYGYT
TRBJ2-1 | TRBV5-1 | ASSTGLAERNEQF
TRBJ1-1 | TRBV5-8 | ASSKGHLNTEAF
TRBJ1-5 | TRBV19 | ASSMRGDLQPQH